This T cell receptor beta chain appears in the sequencing data of a study of T cell changes during pregnancy in multiple sclerosis. The CDR3 has 14 residues. The V gene's germline CDR1 is SGHTS and CDR2 YDEGEE. V lost 0 bases to trimming and J lost 7 bases, with 11 bases between them. Clones were read by immunoSEQ multiplex PCR, and TCRdb kept only the in-frame ones, dropping some. The table includes 15,000 to 20,000 clones, around nine tenths detected once. The chain combines TRBV5-8 with TRBJ2-1, with a weak D call TRBD1 (6 bases). Material: CD8+ T cells from peripheral blood mononuclear cells, obtained after pregnancy. The TCR originated in a female donor in good health, enrolled as a control in a pregnancy study. CDR3 loop: CASSLEGQLNEQFF. The CDR3 region has the DNA TGTGCCAGCAGCTTGGAAGGACAGCTAAATGAGCAGTTCTTC.